Sequencing of this T cell receptor beta chain was carried out in a study of cytomegalovirus exposure and HLA in healthy donors. PCR primers comprised 60 Vbeta and 13 Jbeta primers. Profiled with immunoSEQ multiplex PCR; TCRdb holds only in-frame clones, not every one. Of roughly 150,000 clones in the sample, 65% to 80% were seen once. The CDR3 is 15 amino acids. V was trimmed by 2 bases and J by 4 bases, leaving 11 bases between them. CDR1 and CDR2 (germline): SGHTA, FQGNSA. The source of this sequence is a man in his forties or fifties in good health and CMV-seropositive. Input material: PBMCs. The chain links TRBV7-2 to TRBJ1-4, with D possibly being TRBD1 (6 bases). CDR3 sequence: CASSLQGHLNEKLFF. CDR3 sequence (DNA): TGTGCCAGCAGCTTACAGGGACACCTTAATGAAAAACTGTTTTTT.